These 13 T cell receptor beta chains were all obtained from the same sample, sequenced in a study of shared clonotypes between healthy human individuals. Sequenced by immunoSEQ multiplex PCR; TCRdb stores in-frame clones only, minus some. Here the sample spans over a million clones, 95% to 97% being singletons. The specimen was naive CD4+ T cells sorted from blood. Regarding subset: CD45RA+ positively selected. The receptors originated from a young man in good health.

This sequence joins TRBV6-8 and TRBJ1-5; TRBD1 aligns across 8 bases. Germline-derived CDR1 and CDR2 are MNHGY and SAAAGT. CDR3 size: 17 residues. After removal of 2 bases from V and 2 bases from J, the junction contained 8 bases not matched to a gene. Here the CDR3 DNA reads TGTGCCAGCAGTTACCCCGAGGACAGGGACCGCAATCAGCCCCAGCATTTT. Residues: CASSYPEDRDRNQPQHF.

The CDR3 DNA reads as TGCGCCAGCAGTGGTAAAGGACTAGCGGGAGATACGCAGTATTTT. Translating gives CASSGKGLAGDTQYF. This sequence joins TRBV10-1 and TRBJ2-3; TRBD2 matches at 11 bases. In germline, CDR1 is WNHNN, CDR2 SYGVQD (reference sequence). J lost 5 bases, V lost 4 bases, and 5 bases had no gene match. The CDR3 covers 15 residues.

A single count supports this clone. This chain connects TRBV29-1 to TRBJ2-1, with D maybe TRBD2 (5 bases). Germline assignment: CDR1 SQVTM and CDR2 ANQGSEA. Trimming cost V 3 bases and J 7 bases, with 16 bases left between them. The CDR3 covers 14 residues. CDR3: CSVERRGFGNEQFF. The CDR3 DNA follows: TGCAGCGTTGAGCGACGAGGGTTTGGGAATGAGCAGTTCTTC.

V gene TRBV5-8 combines with J gene TRBJ2-7; no reliable D call. V dropped 0 bases and J dropped 4 bases, with 11 bases sitting between them. The CDR3 loop spans 14 amino acids. Germline-derived CDR1 and CDR2 are SGHTS and YDEGEE. DNA for the CDR3: TGTGCCAGCAGCTTGGCCGCAGAGATATACGAGCAGTACTTC. This encodes CASSLAAEIYEQYF.

The chain joins TRBV18 to TRBJ2-7, with 8 bases that match TRBD1. The germline gives CDR1 KGHSH, CDR2 LQKENI. After removal of 8 bases from V and 0 bases from J, the junction contained 6 bases not matched to a gene. The CDR3 contains 14 residues. CDR3 coding DNA: TGTGCCAGCCAGGACAGGGTCCACTCCTACGAGCAGTACTTC. Encoded protein: CASQDRVHSYEQYF.

This clone was recorded a few times. The rearrangement uses TRBV18 and TRBJ2-2, with a tentative D call TRBD2 (6 bases). This CDR3 comprises 17 residues. Trimming stripped 3 bases from V and 1 base from J, with 15 bases between. Germline-derived CDR1 and CDR2 are KGHSH and LQKENI. The CDR3 DNA reads as TGTGCCAGCTCACCGCCTAAAACGGGACTGAACACCGGGGAGCTGTTTTTT. Its protein is CASSPPKTGLNTGELFF.

The chain links TRBV7-2 to TRBJ2-7; TRBD2 might be the D (5 bases). V was cut by 5 bases and J by 2 bases, with 19 bases left in between. The CDR3 consists of 16 residues. The germline V gene has CDR1 SGHTA and CDR2 FQGNSA. The CDR3 DNA reads as TGTGCCAGCAGCCCCCACCCCGTGGCAGCGGCCTACGAGCAGTACTTC. This sequence encodes CASSPHPVAAAYEQYF. Complete variable domain (other parts from reference TRBV7-2 and TRBJ2-7): GAGVSQSPSNKVTEKGKDVELRCDPISGHTALYWYRQSLGQGLEFLIYFQGNSAPDKSGLPSDRFSAERTGGSVSTLTIQRTQQEDSAVYLCASSPHPVAAAYEQYFGPGTRLTVT.

The chain carries TRBV7-9 and TRBJ2-1, with 9 positions matching TRBD2. The CDR3 has 15 residues. Looked up from germline, CDR1 is SEHNR and CDR2 is FQNEAQ (reference sequence). The junction had 7 bases not matched to a gene; V was cut back by 6 bases and J by 4 bases. Here the CDR3 reads CASSPPGLAYNEQFF. CDR3 nucleotides: TGTGCCAGCAGTCCACCGGGACTAGCTTACAATGAGCAGTTCTTC.

The V gene is TRBV29-1, the J gene TRBJ2-7; 9 bases are a match to TRBD2. CDR3 size: 14 residues. Germline V gives CDR1 SQVTM, CDR2 ANQGSEA. V was pared by 2 bases and J by 5 bases, with 7 bases of the junction left unmatched. CDR3 nucleotide sequence: TGCAGCGTTGAACGATTAGCGGGAGACAACGAGCAGTACTTC. Translated, it gives CSVERLAGDNEQYF.

The gene calls are TRBV7-2 and TRBJ2-1, with TRBD2 matching 7 bases. V gave up 6 bases and J gave up 8 bases; unmatched junction bases: 7. The CDR3 has 13 amino acids. Germline assignment: CDR1 SGHTA and CDR2 FQGNSA. The CDR3 DNA sequence: TGTGCCAGCAGTTCACGGACTAGTTATGAGCAGTTCTTC. As protein: CASSSRTSYEQFF.

V is TRBV18 and J is TRBJ2-3, with 8 bases identical to TRBD1. This CDR3 region has 14 residues. V dropped 2 bases and J dropped 5; count of bases not matched to a gene: 3. The germline gives CDR1 KGHSH, CDR2 LQKENI. The CDR3 region is CASSPGQGRDTQYF. CDR3 in DNA: TGTGCCAGCTCACCAGGACAGGGAAGAGATACGCAGTATTTT.

The chain couples TRBV19 to TRBJ2-1, with TRBD2 matching over 9 bases. V gave up 6 bases and J gave up 6 bases; unmatched junction bases: 6. Germline V gene lookup returns CDR1 LNHDA and CDR2 SQIVND (reference sequence). The CDR3 contains 14 residues. The CDR3 nucleotides are TGTGCCAGTAGCATCAGCGGGAGGTCCAATGAGCAGTTCTTC. Its protein product is CASSISGRSNEQFF.

The chain couples TRBV20-1 to TRBJ2-7; D remains ambiguous. The germline CDR1 and CDR2 sequences are DFQATT and SNEGSKA (reference sequence). This CDR3 comprises 11 residues. V was pared by 4 bases and J by 1 base, with 5 bases between. The CDR3 DNA reads as TGCAGTGCTATGTGGTCCTACGAGCAGTACTTC. Its protein product is CSAMWSYEQYF.